This TCR beta chain derives from a study of graft-versus-host responses after intestinal transplantation. V shed 2 bases and J shed 0 bases, with 6 bases lying between them. This CDR3 region has 14 residues. Germline CDR1 is SGDLS and CDR2 is YYNGEE. Sequenced by immunoSEQ multiplex PCR; TCRdb stores in-frame clones only, minus some. This table has around 1,600 clones, roughly 90% appearing once. The J gene is TRBJ1-3, the V gene TRBV9; no reliable D call. This clonotype originated in a human patient who received an intestinal transplant, so some T cells may come from the graft donor. The input for sequencing was PBMCs, taken 8 days after intestinal transplant. The CDR3 loop is CASSVAGSGNTIYF. In DNA form, the CDR3 reads TGTGCCAGCAGCGTTGCAGGCTCTGGAAACACCATATATTTT.